The entry below describes one T cell receptor (beta chain). Its antigen is as yet unknown. These data are taken from a study of cytomegalovirus exposure and HLA in healthy donors. In germline, CDR1 is SNHLY, CDR2 FYNNEI. The length of the CDR3 is 13 residues. The trim removed 1 base at V and 8 bases at J, leaving 4 bases unmatched. General study findings and limits: In an earlier analysis, most TCR beta V segments were productive about 87% or about 30% of the time. There was a cluster of highly shared sequence variants that was likely a sequencing artifact. Presence/absence analyses treated sequencing depth as roughly uniform across donors.

In the PCR, 60 Vbeta and 13 Jbeta primers were used. Data came from immunoSEQ multiplex PCR; TCRdb stores just in-frame clones and leaves some out. The sample contains more than 110,000 clones, about 74% of which appear only once. Sequencing was performed on PBMCs. The clonotype comes from a woman in her fifties or sixties in good health and CMV-seronegative. The chain couples TRBV2 to TRBJ1-2, with TRBD1 matching 7 bases. The chain's CDR3 is CASSEDRGEGYTF. As DNA, the CDR3 is TGTGCCAGCAGTGAAGACAGGGGCGAAGGCTACACCTTC.